The sequence of this T cell receptor beta chain was determined in a study of T-cell memory formation after mild COVID-19. Whole-study context: Clustering of TCRs was largely donor specific.

Via MiXCR, TCRdb re-called the 5' RACE reads, giving one row per CDR3 protein. The repertoire holds approximately 500,000 distinct CDR3 sequences, roughly 23% seen once, with around an eighth in the top ten. CDR1 is SNHLY and CDR2 is FYNNEI in the germline V gene. The CDR3 is 16 amino acids. Trimming left V 1 base short and J 5 bases short, with 17 bases between. The chain recombines TRBV2 with TRBJ2-5; tentatively, D is TRBD2 (6 bases). Sequences were obtained from PBMCs or a T cell subset sorted from them (not recorded which). This clonotype was obtained from an adult woman who had mild COVID-19 (a few samples of this study predate the infection). Cell type and time point are not known. The CDR3 bases are TGTGCCAGCAGTGAAGGCTTTTCGACTAGTTTGGAGACCCAGTACTTC. It specifies CASSEGFSTSLETQYF. Using reference TRBV2 and TRBJ2-5 for the parts outside the CDR3, the full variable domain is EPEVTQTPSHQVTQMGQEVILRCVPISNHLYFYWYRQILGQKVEFLVSFYNNEISEKSEIFDDQFSVERPDGSNFTLKIRSTKLEDSAMYFCASSEGFSTSLETQYFGPGTRLLVL.